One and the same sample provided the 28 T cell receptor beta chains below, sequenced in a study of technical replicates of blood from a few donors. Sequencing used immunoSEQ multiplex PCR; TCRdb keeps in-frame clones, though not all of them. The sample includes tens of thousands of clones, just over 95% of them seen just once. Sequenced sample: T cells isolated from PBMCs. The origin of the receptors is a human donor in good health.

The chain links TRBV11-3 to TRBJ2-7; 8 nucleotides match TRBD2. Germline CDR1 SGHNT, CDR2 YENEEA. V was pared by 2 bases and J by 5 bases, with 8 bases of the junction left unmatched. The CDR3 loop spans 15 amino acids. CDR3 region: CASSLLSGRLHEQYF. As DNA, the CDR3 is TGTGCCAGCAGCTTACTCAGCGGGAGACTGCACGAGCAGTACTTC.

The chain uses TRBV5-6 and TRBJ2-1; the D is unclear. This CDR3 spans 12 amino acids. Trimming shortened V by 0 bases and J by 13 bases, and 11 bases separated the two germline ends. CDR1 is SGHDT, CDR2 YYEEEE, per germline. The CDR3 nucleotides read TGTGCCAGCAGCTTGGGTCAAGCCTCCCAGTTCTTC. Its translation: CASSLGQASQFF.

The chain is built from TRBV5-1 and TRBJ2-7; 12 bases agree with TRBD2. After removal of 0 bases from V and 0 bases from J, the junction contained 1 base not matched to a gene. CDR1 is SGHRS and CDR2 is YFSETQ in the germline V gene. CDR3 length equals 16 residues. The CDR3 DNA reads TGCGCCAGCAGCTTGGGGACTAGCGGGAACTCCTACGAGCAGTACTTC. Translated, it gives CASSLGTSGNSYEQYF.

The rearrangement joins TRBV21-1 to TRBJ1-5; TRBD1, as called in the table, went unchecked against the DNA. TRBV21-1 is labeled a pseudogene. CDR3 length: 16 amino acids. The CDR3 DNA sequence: TGTGCCGGGTCTTTGAAGGGGGCCGGGAGCAATCAGCCCCAGCATTTT. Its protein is CAGSLKGAGSNQPQHF.

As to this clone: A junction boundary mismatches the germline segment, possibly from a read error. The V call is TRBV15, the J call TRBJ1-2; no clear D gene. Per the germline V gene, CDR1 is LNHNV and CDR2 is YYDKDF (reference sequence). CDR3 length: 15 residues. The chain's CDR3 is CATSREMEYNYGYTF. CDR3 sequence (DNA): TGTGCCACCAGCCGAGAGATGGAGTATAACTATGGCTACACCTTC.

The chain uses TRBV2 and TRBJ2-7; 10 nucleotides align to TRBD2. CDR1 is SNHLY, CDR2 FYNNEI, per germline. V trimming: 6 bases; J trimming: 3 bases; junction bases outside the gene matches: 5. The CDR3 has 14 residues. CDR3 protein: CASRTGLAYYEQYF. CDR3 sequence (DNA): TGTGCCAGCAGAACGGGACTAGCGTACTACGAGCAGTACTTC.

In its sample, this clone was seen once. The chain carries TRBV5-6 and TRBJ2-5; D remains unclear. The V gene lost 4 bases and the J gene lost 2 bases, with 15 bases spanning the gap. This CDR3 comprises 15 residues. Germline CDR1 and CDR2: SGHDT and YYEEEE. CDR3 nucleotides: TGTGCCAGCAGCCCCACCGCCGGCGGACAAGAGACCCAGTACTTC. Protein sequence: CASSPTAGGQETQYF.

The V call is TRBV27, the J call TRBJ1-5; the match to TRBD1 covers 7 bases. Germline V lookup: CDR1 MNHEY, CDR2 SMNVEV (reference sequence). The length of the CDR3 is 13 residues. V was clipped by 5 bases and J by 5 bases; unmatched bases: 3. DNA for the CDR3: TGTGCCAGCAGTAGACAGGGTGATCAGCCCCAGCATTTT. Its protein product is CASSRQGDQPQHF.

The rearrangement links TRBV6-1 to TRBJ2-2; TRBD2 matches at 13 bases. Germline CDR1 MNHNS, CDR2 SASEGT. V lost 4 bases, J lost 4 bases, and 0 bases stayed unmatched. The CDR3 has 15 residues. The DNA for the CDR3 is TGTGCCAGCAGTGGGACTAGCGGGGGCACCGGGGAGCTGTTTTTT. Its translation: CASSGTSGGTGELFF.

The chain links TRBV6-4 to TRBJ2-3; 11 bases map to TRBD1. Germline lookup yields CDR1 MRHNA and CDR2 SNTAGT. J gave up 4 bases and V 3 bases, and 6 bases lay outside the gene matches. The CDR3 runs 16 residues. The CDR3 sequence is CASSEGTGGLADTQYF. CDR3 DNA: TGTGCCAGCAGTGAAGGGACAGGGGGACTAGCAGATACGCAGTATTTT.

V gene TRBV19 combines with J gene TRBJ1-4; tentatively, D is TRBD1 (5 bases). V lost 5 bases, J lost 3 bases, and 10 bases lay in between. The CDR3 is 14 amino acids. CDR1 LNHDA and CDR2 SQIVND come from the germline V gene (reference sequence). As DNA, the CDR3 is TGTGCCAGTAGTGTCCAGGGATCTAATGAAAAACTGTTTTTT. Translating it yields CASSVQGSNEKLFF.

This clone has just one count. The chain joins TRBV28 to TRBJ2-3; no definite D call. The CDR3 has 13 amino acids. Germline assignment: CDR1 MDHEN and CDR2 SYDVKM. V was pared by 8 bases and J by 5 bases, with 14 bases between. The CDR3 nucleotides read TGTGCCAGCGTATCTTTGGCCGTAGATACGCAGTATTTT. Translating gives CASVSLAVDTQYF. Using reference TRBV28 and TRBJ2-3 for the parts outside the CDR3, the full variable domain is DVKVTQSSRYLVKRTGEKVFLECVQDMDHENMFWYRQDPGLGLRLIYFSYDVKMKEKGDIPEGYSVSREKKERFSLILESASTNQTSMYLCASVSLAVDTQYFGPGTRLTVL.

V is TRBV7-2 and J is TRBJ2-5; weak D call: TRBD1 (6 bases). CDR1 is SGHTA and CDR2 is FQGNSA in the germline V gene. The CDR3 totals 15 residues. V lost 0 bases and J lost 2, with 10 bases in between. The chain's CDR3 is CASSLAVGQQETQYF. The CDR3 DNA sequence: TGTGCCAGCAGCTTAGCGGTGGGACAACAAGAGACCCAGTACTTC.

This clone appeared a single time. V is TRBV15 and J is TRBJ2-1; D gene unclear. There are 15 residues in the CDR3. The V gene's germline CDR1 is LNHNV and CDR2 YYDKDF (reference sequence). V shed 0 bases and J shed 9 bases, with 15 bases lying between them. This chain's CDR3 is CATSRDRTDMGEQFF. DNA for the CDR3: TGTGCCACCAGCAGAGATCGTACAGATATGGGTGAGCAGTTCTTC.

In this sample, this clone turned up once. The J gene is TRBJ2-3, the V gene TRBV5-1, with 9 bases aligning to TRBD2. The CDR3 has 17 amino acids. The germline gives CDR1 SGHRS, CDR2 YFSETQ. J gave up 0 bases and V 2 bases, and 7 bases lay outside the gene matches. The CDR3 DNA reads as TGCGCCAGCAGCTTTTCAACTAGCGGGTCTAGCACAGATACGCAGTATTTT. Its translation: CASSFSTSGSSTDTQYF.

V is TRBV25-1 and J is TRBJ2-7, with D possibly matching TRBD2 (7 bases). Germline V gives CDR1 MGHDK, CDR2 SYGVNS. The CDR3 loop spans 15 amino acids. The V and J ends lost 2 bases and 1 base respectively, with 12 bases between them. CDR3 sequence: CASSERGRGSYEQYF. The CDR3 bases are TGTGCCAGCAGTGAACGGGGGAGGGGGTCCTACGAGCAGTACTTC.

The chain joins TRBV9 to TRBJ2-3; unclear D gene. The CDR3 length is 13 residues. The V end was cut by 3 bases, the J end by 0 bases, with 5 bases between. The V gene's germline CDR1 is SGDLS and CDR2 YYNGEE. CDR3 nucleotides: TGTGCCAGCAGCGGCGGTAGCACAGATACGCAGTATTTT. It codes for CASSGGSTDTQYF.

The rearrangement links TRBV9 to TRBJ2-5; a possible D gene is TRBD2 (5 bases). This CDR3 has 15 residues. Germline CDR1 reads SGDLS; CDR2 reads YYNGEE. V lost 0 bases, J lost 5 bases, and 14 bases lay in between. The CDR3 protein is CASSVAPSQGETQYF. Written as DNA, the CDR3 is TGTGCCAGCAGCGTAGCTCCTAGCCAAGGGGAGACCCAGTACTTC.

The CDR3, as DNA: TGTGCCATCAGCAGTTACCCGGGACTTAGCTCCTACGAGCAGTACTTC. Translated: CAISSYPGLSSYEQYF. V usage is TRBV6-6 and J usage is TRBJ2-7; TRBD2 is a possible D gene (6 bases). The CDR3 has 16 amino acids. Trimming took off 10 bases at V and 0 bases at J, with 22 bases between the two ends. CDR1 MNHNY and CDR2 SVGAGI come from the germline V gene (reference sequence).

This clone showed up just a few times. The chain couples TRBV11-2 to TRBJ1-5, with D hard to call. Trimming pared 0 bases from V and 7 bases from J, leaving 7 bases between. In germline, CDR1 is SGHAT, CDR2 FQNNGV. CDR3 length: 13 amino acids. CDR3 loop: CASSLDSVQPQHF. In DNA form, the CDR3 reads TGTGCCAGCAGCTTAGATTCGGTACAGCCCCAGCATTTT.

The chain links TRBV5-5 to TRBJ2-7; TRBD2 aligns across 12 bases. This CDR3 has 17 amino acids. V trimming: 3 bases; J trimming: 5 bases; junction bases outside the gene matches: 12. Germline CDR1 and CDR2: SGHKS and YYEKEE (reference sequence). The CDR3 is CASSSRLAGALLDEQYF. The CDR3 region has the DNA TGTGCCAGCAGCTCCAGACTAGCGGGAGCCCTATTGGACGAGCAGTACTTC.

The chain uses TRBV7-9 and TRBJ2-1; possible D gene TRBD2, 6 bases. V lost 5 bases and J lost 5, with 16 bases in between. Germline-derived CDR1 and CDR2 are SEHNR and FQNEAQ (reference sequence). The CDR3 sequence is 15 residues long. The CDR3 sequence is CASSVHFSGDNEQFF. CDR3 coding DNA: TGTGCCAGCAGCGTACATTTCTCGGGGGACAATGAGCAGTTCTTC.

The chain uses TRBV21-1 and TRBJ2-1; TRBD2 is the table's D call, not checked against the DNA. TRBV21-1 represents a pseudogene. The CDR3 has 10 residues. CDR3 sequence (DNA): TGTGCCTCTCCCTGGGGGGTACAGTTCTTC. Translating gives CASPWGVQFF.

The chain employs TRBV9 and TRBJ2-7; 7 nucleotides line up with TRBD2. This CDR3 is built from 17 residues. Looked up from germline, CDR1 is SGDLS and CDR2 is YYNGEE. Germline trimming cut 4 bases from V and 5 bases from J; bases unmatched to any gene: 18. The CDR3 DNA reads TGTGCCAGCAGCATTCGCCGGGGAGGGCCGAATATTCACGAGCAGTACTTC. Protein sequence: CASSIRRGGPNIHEQYF.

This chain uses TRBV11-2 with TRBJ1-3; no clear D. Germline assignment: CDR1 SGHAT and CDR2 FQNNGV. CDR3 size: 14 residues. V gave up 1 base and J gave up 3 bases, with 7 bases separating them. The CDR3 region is CASSLVVRGNTIYF. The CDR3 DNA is TGTGCCAGCAGCTTAGTGGTGCGTGGAAACACCATATATTTT.

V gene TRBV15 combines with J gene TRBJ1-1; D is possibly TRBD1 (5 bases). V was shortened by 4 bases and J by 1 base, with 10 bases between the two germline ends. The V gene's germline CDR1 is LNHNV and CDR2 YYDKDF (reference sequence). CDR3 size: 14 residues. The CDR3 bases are TGTGCCACCAGCACCTACACAGGGAACACTGAAGCTTTCTTT. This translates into CATSTYTGNTEAFF.

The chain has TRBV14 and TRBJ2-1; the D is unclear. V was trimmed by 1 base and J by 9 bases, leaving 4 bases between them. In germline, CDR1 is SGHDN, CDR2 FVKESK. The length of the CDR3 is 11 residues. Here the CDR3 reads CASSQASEQFF. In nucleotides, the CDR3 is TGTGCCAGCAGCCAAGCTAGTGAGCAGTTCTTC.

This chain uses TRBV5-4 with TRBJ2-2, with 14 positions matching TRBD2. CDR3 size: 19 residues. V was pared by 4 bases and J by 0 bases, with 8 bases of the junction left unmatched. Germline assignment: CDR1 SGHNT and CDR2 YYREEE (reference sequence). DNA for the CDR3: TGTGCCAGCAGCCCCGGACTAGCGGGAGGTGCCGCGAACACCGGGGAGCTGTTTTTT. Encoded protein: CASSPGLAGGAANTGELFF.